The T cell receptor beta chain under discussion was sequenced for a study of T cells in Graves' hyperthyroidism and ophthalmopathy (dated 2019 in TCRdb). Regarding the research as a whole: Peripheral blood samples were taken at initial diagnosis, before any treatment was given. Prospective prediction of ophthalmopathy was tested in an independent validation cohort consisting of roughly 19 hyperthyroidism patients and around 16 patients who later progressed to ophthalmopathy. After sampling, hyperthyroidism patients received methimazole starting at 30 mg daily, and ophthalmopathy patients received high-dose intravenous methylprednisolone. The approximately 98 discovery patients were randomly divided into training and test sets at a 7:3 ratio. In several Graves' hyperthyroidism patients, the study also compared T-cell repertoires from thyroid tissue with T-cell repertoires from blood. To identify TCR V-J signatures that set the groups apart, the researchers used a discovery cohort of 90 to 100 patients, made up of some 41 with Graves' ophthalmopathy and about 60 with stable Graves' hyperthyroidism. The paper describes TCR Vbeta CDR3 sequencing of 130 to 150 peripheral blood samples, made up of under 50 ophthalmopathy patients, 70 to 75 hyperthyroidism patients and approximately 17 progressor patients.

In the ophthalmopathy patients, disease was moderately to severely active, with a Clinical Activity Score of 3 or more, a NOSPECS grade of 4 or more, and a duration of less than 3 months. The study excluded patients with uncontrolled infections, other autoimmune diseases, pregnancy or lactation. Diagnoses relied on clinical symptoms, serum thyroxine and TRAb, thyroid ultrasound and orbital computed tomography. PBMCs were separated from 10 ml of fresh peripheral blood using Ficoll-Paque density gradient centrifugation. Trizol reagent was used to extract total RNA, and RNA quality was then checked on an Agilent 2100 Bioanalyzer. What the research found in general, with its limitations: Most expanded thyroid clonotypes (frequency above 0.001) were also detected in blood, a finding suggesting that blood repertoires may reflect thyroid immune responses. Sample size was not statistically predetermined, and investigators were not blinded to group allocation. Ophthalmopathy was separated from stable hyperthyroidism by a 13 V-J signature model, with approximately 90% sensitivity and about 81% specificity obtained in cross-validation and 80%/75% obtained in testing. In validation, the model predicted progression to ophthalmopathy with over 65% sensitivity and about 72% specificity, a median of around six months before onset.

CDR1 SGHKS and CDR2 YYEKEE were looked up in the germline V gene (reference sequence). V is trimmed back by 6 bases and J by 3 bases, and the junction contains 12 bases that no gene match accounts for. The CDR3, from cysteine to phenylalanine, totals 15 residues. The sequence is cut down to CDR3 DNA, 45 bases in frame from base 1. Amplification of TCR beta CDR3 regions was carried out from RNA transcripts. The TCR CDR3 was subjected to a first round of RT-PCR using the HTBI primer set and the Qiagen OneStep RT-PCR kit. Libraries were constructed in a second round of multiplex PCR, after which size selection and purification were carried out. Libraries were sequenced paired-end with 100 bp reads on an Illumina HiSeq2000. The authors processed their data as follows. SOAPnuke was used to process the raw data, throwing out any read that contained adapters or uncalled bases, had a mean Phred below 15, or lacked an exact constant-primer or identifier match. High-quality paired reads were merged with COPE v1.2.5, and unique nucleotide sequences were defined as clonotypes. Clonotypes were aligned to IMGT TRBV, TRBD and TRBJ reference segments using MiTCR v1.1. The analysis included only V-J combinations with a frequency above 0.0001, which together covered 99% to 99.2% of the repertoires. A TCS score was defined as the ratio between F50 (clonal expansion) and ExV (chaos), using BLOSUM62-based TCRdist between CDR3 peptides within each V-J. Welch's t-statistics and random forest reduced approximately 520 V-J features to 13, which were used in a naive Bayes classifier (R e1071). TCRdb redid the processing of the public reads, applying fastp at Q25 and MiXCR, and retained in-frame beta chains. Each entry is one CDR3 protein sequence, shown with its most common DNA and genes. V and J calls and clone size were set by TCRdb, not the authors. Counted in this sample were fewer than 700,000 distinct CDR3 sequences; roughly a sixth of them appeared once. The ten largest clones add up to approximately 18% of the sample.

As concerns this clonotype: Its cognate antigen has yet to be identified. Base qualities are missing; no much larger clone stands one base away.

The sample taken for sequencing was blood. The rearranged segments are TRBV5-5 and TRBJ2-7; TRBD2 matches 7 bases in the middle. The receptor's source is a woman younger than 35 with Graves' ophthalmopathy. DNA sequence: TGTGCCAGCAACATCTGGGGCGGGAGTAACTACGAGCAGTACTTC. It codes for CASNIWGGSNYEQYF. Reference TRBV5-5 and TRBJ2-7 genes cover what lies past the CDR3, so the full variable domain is DAGVTQSPTHLIKTRGQQVTLRCSPISGHKSVSWYQQVLGQGPQFIFQYYEKEERGRGNFPDRFSARQFPNYSSELNVNALLLGDSALYLCASNIWGGSNYEQYFGPGTRLTVT.